One and the same sample provided the 22 T cell receptor beta chains below, sequenced in a study of blood T cell repertoires in COVID-19. Using immunoSEQ multiplex PCR, the repertoire was profiled, and TCRdb retains in-frame clones only, with some absent. This sample has some 33,000 clones, with roughly 85% found just once. The source material was peripheral blood. The receptors stem from a man in his sixties with active COVID-19.

V and J are TRBV7-2 and TRBJ2-5; D remains ambiguous. The CDR3 has 11 residues. The ends were cut back, 2 bases at V and 5 bases at J, with 3 bases in the middle. The germline V gene encodes CDR1 SGHTA and CDR2 FQGNSA. Here the CDR3 DNA reads TGTGCCAGCAGCTTATCTGAGACCCAGTACTTC. Translated: CASSLSETQYF.

This clone was observed a handful of times. The chain recombines TRBV28 with TRBJ2-5, with TRBD1 matching over 9 bases. J was trimmed by 5 bases and V by 5 bases; bases with no gene match: 9. The CDR3 totals 15 residues. CDR1 is MDHEN, CDR2 SYDVKM, per germline. The CDR3 DNA reads TGTGCCAGCAGTACCTCGGACAGGGGAGGGGAGACCCAGTACTTC. As protein: CASSTSDRGGETQYF.

V and J are TRBV3-1 (or the pseudogene TRBV3-2) and TRBJ2-5; D might be TRBD1 (6 bases). The germline V gene encodes CDR1 LGHDT and CDR2 YNNKEL (reference sequence). Trimming left V 0 bases short and J 1 base short, with 15 bases between. This CDR3 has 17 amino acids. CDR3 sequence reads: CASSQDSGQYLQETQYF. As DNA, the CDR3 is TGTGCCAGCAGCCAAGATTCCGGACAGTACCTCCAAGAGACCCAGTACTTC.

This chain links TRBV5-1 with TRBJ2-1; TRBD2 matches 7 bases. V gave up 2 bases and J gave up 9 bases; unmatched junction bases: 8. Germline assignment: CDR1 SGHRS and CDR2 YFSETQ. The CDR3 extends over 14 amino acids. This CDR3 reads CASSLPAGTIEQFF. In DNA, the CDR3 is TGCGCCAGCAGCTTACCAGCGGGAACTATTGAGCAGTTCTTC. The variable domain in full, with the rest retrieved from reference TRBV5-1 and TRBJ2-1, is KAGVTQTPRYLIKTRGQQVTLSCSPISGHRSVSWYQQTPGQGLQFLFEYFSETQRNKGNFPGRFSGRQFSNSRSEMNVSTLELGDSALYLCASSLPAGTIEQFFGPGTRLTVL.

The chain has TRBV28 and TRBJ2-7; TRBD2 is a possible D gene (5 bases). V was cut by 6 bases and J by 0 bases, with 15 bases left in between. The CDR3 has 15 amino acids. Germline V gives CDR1 MDHEN, CDR2 SYDVKM. For the CDR3, the DNA is TGTGCCAGCAGGTCTCGTATGGACTTCTCCTACGAGCAGTACTTC. Translating it yields CASRSRMDFSYEQYF. Drawing the rest from reference TRBV28 and TRBJ2-7, the complete variable domain is DVKVTQSSRYLVKRTGEKVFLECVQDMDHENMFWYRQDPGLGLRLIYFSYDVKMKEKGDIPEGYSVSREKKERFSLILESASTNQTSMYLCASRSRMDFSYEQYFGPGTRLTVT.

V usage is TRBV7-9 and J usage is TRBJ1-4, with 9 positions matching TRBD1. The V gene end was trimmed by 5 bases and the J gene end by 3 bases; junction bases not matched to a gene: 7. From germline, CDR1 is SEHNR and CDR2 FQNEAQ (reference sequence). CDR3 length: 16 amino acids. The CDR3 is CASSLGQGEANEKLFF. CDR3 coding DNA: TGTGCCAGCAGCCTGGGACAGGGTGAGGCTAATGAAAAACTGTTTTTT.

The chain employs TRBV9 and TRBJ2-3; 11 positions match TRBD2. The germline CDR1 and CDR2 sequences are SGDLS and YYNGEE. Trimming cost V 1 base and J 3 bases; bases outside gene matches: 4. CDR3 length: 16 amino acids. The CDR3 protein is CASSVRGLADTDTQYF. Here the CDR3 DNA reads TGTGCCAGCAGCGTAAGGGGACTAGCGGATACAGATACGCAGTATTTT. Full variable domain (rest looked up from reference TRBV9 and TRBJ2-3): DSGVTQTPKHLITATGQRVTLRCSPRSGDLSVYWYQQSLDQGLQFLIQYYNGEERAKGNILERFSAQQFPDLHSELNLSSLELGDSALYFCASSVRGLADTDTQYFGPGTRLTVL.

Of note for this clone: An end of the junction differs from the germline gene, which may be a read error. The gene calls are TRBV9 and TRBJ2-3; TRBD2 matches at 8 bases. The CDR3 is 12 residues long. Germline lookup yields CDR1 SGDLS and CDR2 YYNGEE. The CDR3 nucleotides read TGTGCCAGCAGCGTCAATAGCGGGGACAAAAATTTT. This encodes CASSVNSGDKNF.

The chain employs TRBV3-1 (or the pseudogene TRBV3-2) and TRBJ1-2; D remains unclear. The CDR3 is made up of 12 amino acids. Between the trimmed V and J ends, which lost 5 bases and 4 bases, there was a span of 8 bases. Germline CDR1 is LGHDT and CDR2 is YNNKEL (reference sequence). In DNA, the CDR3 is TGTGCCAGCAGCTCTAACGGCTATGGCTACACCTTC. This gives the protein CASSSNGYGYTF.

This chain connects TRBV28 to TRBJ1-5; 7 positions agree with TRBD1. Trimming took 8 bases from V and 3 from J; bases not matched to a gene: 10. Germline CDR1 and CDR2: MDHEN and SYDVKM. The CDR3 runs to 15 residues. The CDR3 region is CASFFSGGNNQPQHF. CDR3 nucleotides: TGTGCCAGCTTTTTCTCAGGGGGGAACAATCAGCCCCAGCATTTT. Full variable domain (remainder filled in from reference TRBV28 and TRBJ1-5): DVKVTQSSRYLVKRTGEKVFLECVQDMDHENMFWYRQDPGLGLRLIYFSYDVKMKEKGDIPEGYSVSREKKERFSLILESASTNQTSMYLCASFFSGGNNQPQHFGDGTRLSIL.

This clone was detected a few times. The CDR3 coding sequence is TGTGCCTGGAGCAACCGTAGGAGTGAGCAGTTCTTC. It translates to CAWSNRRSEQFF. The chain couples TRBV30 to TRBJ2-1; D gene unclear. The CDR3 runs 12 residues. Germline CDR1 reads GTSNPN; CDR2 reads SVGIG (reference sequence). Trimming left V 3 bases short and J 9 bases short, with 12 bases between.

V gene TRBV6-5 combines with J gene TRBJ2-7, with 8 bases lining up with TRBD1. The CDR3 extends over 14 amino acids. Germline CDR1 MNHEY, CDR2 SVGAGI. The V and J ends lost 5 bases and 3 bases, in that order; junction bases with no gene match: 6. The CDR3 bases are TGTGCCAGCAGTATCCGGACAGGGCTCTACGAGCAGTACTTC. Encoded protein: CASSIRTGLYEQYF.

CDR3 protein: CASSPVGTSGYYEQYF. CDR3 coding DNA: TGCGCCAGCAGCCCGGTCGGGACTAGCGGTTACTACGAGCAGTACTTC. The chain joins TRBV5-1 to TRBJ2-7; 11 bases are a match to TRBD2. In germline, CDR1 is SGHRS, CDR2 YFSETQ. This CDR3 region has 16 residues. Trimming cost V 4 bases and J 3 bases; bases outside gene matches: 9. The entire variable domain, with the rest obtained from reference TRBV5-1 and TRBJ2-7, is as follows: KAGVTQTPRYLIKTRGQQVTLSCSPISGHRSVSWYQQTPGQGLQFLFEYFSETQRNKGNFPGRFSGRQFSNSRSEMNVSTLELGDSALYLCASSPVGTSGYYEQYFGPGTRLTVT.

The chain links TRBV9 to TRBJ2-5; D might be TRBD1 (7 bases). This CDR3 contains 16 residues. Germline V gene sequence: CDR1 SGDLS, CDR2 YYNGEE. The V end was cut by 3 bases, the J end by 5 bases, with 20 bases between. CDR3 bases: TGTGCCAGCAGCGCCCAGGAGGGGGCATTCGGGGAGACCCAGTACTTC. Translation gives CASSAQEGAFGETQYF.

This chain connects TRBV30 to TRBJ2-5; 8 bases fit TRBD2. V gave up 3 bases and J gave up 5 bases; unmatched junction bases: 8. CDR1 and CDR2 from the germline V gene are GTSNPN and SVGIG (reference sequence). The length of the CDR3 is 14 residues. The CDR3 DNA follows: TGTGCCTGGAGGTCCGGGACTAGTGGTGAGACCCAGTACTTC. Translated: CAWRSGTSGETQYF.

The chain uses TRBV18 and TRBJ2-1; D unresolved. The CDR3 loop spans 15 amino acids. V was pared by 6 bases and J by 1 base, with 13 bases between. Germline-derived CDR1 and CDR2 are KGHSH and LQKENI. The CDR3 sequence is CASSLGDGSYNEQFF. As DNA, the CDR3 is TGTGCCAGCTCCCTAGGAGACGGGTCCTACAATGAGCAGTTCTTC.

V is TRBV3-1 (or the pseudogene TRBV3-2) and J is TRBJ2-2; 8 nucleotides align to TRBD2. V lost 2 bases to trimming and J lost 6 bases; unmatched junction nucleotides: 8. The germline CDR1 and CDR2 sequences are LGHDT and YNNKEL (reference sequence). The CDR3 length is 16 residues. The CDR3 DNA sequence: TGTGCCAGCAGCCAAAGGTCGGGAGGGAATTCCGGGGAGCTGTTTTTT. It yields the protein CASSQRSGGNSGELFF.

The chain uses TRBV4-1 and TRBJ2-7; tentatively, D is TRBD2 (6 bases). Germline V gene data show CDR1 as MGHRA and CDR2 as YSYEKL. Trimming pared 4 bases from V and 7 bases from J, leaving 11 bases between. The CDR3 sequence is 12 residues long. The DNA of the CDR3 is TGCGCCAGCAGCCTGATAGGAGGGGAGCAGTACGTC. Encoded protein: CASSLIGGEQYV.

A remark on this clone: The same CDR3 also results from other DNA sequences found in this sample. The chain combines TRBV28 with TRBJ1-2; 8 nucleotides agree with TRBD1. V shed 2 bases and J 2 bases; nucleotides not matched to a gene: 4. The germline V gene encodes CDR1 MDHEN and CDR2 SYDVKM. This CDR3 comprises 15 residues. In DNA, the CDR3 is TGTGCCAGCAGTTTACCGGGACAGGTGAACTATGGCTACACCTTC. This encodes CASSLPGQVNYGYTF.

The chain has TRBV10-3 and TRBJ2-2; D unclear. V was cut by 7 bases and J by 0 bases, with 12 bases left in between. The V gene's germline CDR1 is ENHRY and CDR2 SYGVKD. This CDR3 comprises 15 residues. In nucleotides, the CDR3 is TGTGCCATCATCCCAGACTCGTCGAACACCGGGGAGCTGTTTTTT. Its protein is CAIIPDSSNTGELFF.

This chain links TRBV3-1 (or the pseudogene TRBV3-2) with TRBJ2-4, with 10 bases matching TRBD2. The germline V gene has CDR1 LGHDT and CDR2 YNNKEL (reference sequence). The CDR3 has 18 amino acids. V lost 0 bases and J lost 2; bases outside the gene matches: 7. The CDR3 nucleotides are TGTGCCAGCAGCCAAGATCTGGCTAGCGGGAGCTCCAAAAACATTCAGTACTTC. Translated: CASSQDLASGSSKNIQYF.

With regard to this clone: The junction departs from germline at one end; a sequencing error may be responsible. The CDR3 reads CASSLQGAQETQYF. CDR3 coding DNA: TGTGCTAGCAGCTTGCAGGGGGCCCAAGAGACCCAGTACTTC. This chain links TRBV7-7 with TRBJ2-5, with TRBD1 matching over 8 bases. The germline V gene encodes CDR1 SSHAT and CDR2 FNYEAQ (reference sequence). This CDR3 spans 14 amino acids.